This TCR beta chain was sequenced for a study of blood T cell repertoires in COVID-19. Study-wide context: Material from acute and convalescent COVID-19 was sourced from the United States, Italy and Spain. From T cells, B-cell-depleted T cells, or PBMCs came the material, which was cDNA or gDNA.

In regard to this clone: At one of its ends the junction is not consistent with the germline gene, which may arise from a read error.

This CDR3 has 14 amino acids. The germline CDR1 and CDR2 sequences are MNHNY and SVGAGI (reference sequence). The protocol was immunoSEQ multiplex PCR, while the TCRdb copy is restricted to in-frame clones and leaves out a portion. The profile shows around 200,000 clones, roughly 90% of them singletons. The sequence came from a man between 45 and 60 years old with acute or convalescent COVID-19. The specimen sequenced was peripheral blood. The chain recombines TRBV6-6 with TRBJ1-1; no firm D call. The CDR3, as DNA: TGTGCCAGCAGCTACTATGGAGGGAACACTGAAGCTTTCTTT. This encodes CASSYYGGNTEAFF.